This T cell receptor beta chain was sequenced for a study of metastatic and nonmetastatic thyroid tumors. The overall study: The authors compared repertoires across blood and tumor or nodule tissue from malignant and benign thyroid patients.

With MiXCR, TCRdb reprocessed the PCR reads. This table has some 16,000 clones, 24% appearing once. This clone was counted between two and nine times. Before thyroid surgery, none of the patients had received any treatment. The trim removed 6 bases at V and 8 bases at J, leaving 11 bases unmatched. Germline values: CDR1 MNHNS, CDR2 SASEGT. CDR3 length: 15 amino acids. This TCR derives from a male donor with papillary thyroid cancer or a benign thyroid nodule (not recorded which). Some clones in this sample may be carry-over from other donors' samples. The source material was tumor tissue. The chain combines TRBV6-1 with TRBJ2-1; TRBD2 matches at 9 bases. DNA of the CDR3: TGTGCCAGCAGACGCGCTAGCGGGATGGGCGATGAGCAGTTCTTC. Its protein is CASRRASGMGDEQFF.